A single sample gave rise to the 6 T cell receptor beta chains below, sequenced in a study of a mutant IDH1 vaccine in newly diagnosed glioma. Libraries were prepared by immunoSEQ multiplex PCR; TCRdb keeps only in-frame clonotypes and omits some of them. The table records around 30,000 clones, about three quarters of them present only once. Time point reported: baseline, week 1 (first vaccination visit). Treatment reported: pre-vaccination baseline after standard-of-care therapy. The specimen was peripheral blood mononuclear cells (PBMCs), collected from a glioma patient treated with radiotherapy, temozolomide or both. The source is a man aged 50 to 59 with glioma. Some clones in this sample may be carry-over from other donors' samples.

The chain uses TRBV2 and TRBJ1-1; the match to TRBD1 covers 7 bases. Per germline, CDR1 SNHLY and CDR2 FYNNEI. With V trimmed by 3 bases and J by 0 bases, 4 bases remained unmatched. This CDR3 comprises 15 residues. The CDR3 here is CASSDPDRLNTEAFF. CDR3 nucleotides: TGTGCCAGCAGTGACCCGGACAGGCTGAACACTGAAGCTTTCTTT.

The J gene is TRBJ2-2, the V gene TRBV29-1; D is perhaps TRBD1 or TRBD2 (5 bases each). The CDR3 consists of 14 residues. V dropped 5 bases and J dropped 2 bases, with 12 bases sitting between them. The germline V gene has CDR1 SQVTM and CDR2 ANQGSEA. Here the CDR3 DNA reads TGCAGCGTTAATACTAGGGGTAACACCGGGGAGCTGTTTTTT. Translating it yields CSVNTRGNTGELFF.

The genes are TRBV28 and TRBJ1-2; D is unclear. V shed 6 bases and J shed 5 bases, with 7 bases lying between them. Germline V CDR1 and CDR2: MDHEN, SYDVKM. The CDR3 contains 11 residues. CDR3 loop: CASRAEYGYTF. CDR3 sequence (DNA): TGTGCCAGCAGGGCCGAATATGGCTACACCTTC.

The chain has TRBV5-1 and TRBJ1-1; the match to TRBD1 covers 7 bases. Unmatched junction bases numbered 7, after V lost 4 bases and J lost 1 base. CDR1 is SGHRS, CDR2 YFSETQ, per germline. There are 15 residues in the CDR3. The CDR3 reads CASSIGGSKNTEAFF. The DNA for the CDR3 is TGCGCCAGCAGCATAGGGGGCAGCAAGAACACTGAAGCTTTCTTT.

This chain links TRBV5-1 with TRBJ1-2, with D uncertain. CDR1 and CDR2 from the germline V gene are SGHRS and YFSETQ. Trimming cost V 3 bases and J 4 bases, with 16 bases left between them. The CDR3 contains 15 residues. The CDR3 nucleotides are TGCGCCAGCAGCTGGACGGATGGGCCTTCCTATGGCTACACCTTC. It encodes CASSWTDGPSYGYTF.

The chain combines TRBV19 with TRBJ1-3, with D hard to call. This CDR3 comprises 13 residues. With 5 bases removed from V and 1 base from J, the gap between germline ends came to 6 bases. The germline gives CDR1 LNHDA, CDR2 SQIVND (reference sequence). CDR3 amino acids: CASSVLSGNTIYF. CDR3 coding DNA: TGTGCCAGTAGTGTCCTATCTGGAAACACCATATATTTT.